The rows below give T cell receptor beta chains drawn from one sample of a study of PD-L1 blockade in urothelial cancer. Sequenced by immunoSEQ multiplex PCR; TCRdb stores in-frame clones only, minus some. The top ten hold about 16% of the sample, which has 38,000 or so clones, about 86% seen once. The sequenced sample was PBMCs, obtained around atezolizumab (anti-PD-L1) treatment. The source of these receptors is a man aged 55 to 70 with urothelial cancer. CDR3s include the opening cysteine and the closing phenylalanine or tryptophan. The D gene is left open where the match is weak. The size entry is marked missing in some rows and otherwise reads once, few, many or a size class.

d_call: NA; clone_size: NA; v_call: TRBV7-9; j_call: TRBJ1-4; cdr3_length: 14; cdr3_nt: TGTGCCTATGAGAAGGGGCAGGTTAATGAAAAACTGTTTTTT; cdr3_aa: CAYEKGQVNEKLFF
d_call: NA; clone_size: few; v_call: TRBV6-4; j_call: TRBJ1-5; cdr3_length: 16; cdr3_nt: TGTGCCAGCAGAATACAGGACAGTTATAGCAATCAGCCCCAGCATTTT; cdr3_aa: CASRIQDSYSNQPQHF
d_call: NA; clone_size: NA; v_call: TRBV6-6; j_call: TRBJ2-1; cdr3_length: 16; cdr3_nt: TGTGCCAGCAGTTACTCGTCGGTGATCAGCGACAATGAGCAGTTCTTC; cdr3_aa: CASSYSSVISDNEQFF
d_call: TRBD2; clone_size: NA; v_call: TRBV9; j_call: TRBJ2-1; cdr3_length: 16; cdr3_nt: TGTGCCAGCAGCGTAGAGACTAGCCGGAGATATAATGAGCAGTTCTTC; cdr3_aa: CASSVETSRRYNEQFF
d_call: NA; clone_size: NA; v_call: TRBV28; j_call: TRBJ2-1; cdr3_length: 13; cdr3_nt: TGTGCCAGCAGTTCTAGATCGGGTAGGGAGCAGTTCTTC; cdr3_aa: CASSSRSGREQFF
d_call: TRBD2; clone_size: NA; v_call: TRBV4-1; j_call: TRBJ2-1; cdr3_length: 17; cdr3_nt: TGCGCCAGCAGCCAACCCCTTAGCGGGAGCCTGTCGAATGAGCAGTTCTTC; cdr3_aa: CASSQPLSGSLSNEQFF
d_call: TRBD2; clone_size: few; v_call: TRBV5-4; j_call: TRBJ2-6; cdr3_length: 19; cdr3_nt: TGTGCCAGCAGCTTGGGACTAGCGGGACTCGGATCTGGGGCCAACGTCCTGACTTTC; cdr3_aa: CASSLGLAGLGSGANVLTF
d_call: NA; clone_size: once; v_call: TRBV5-8; j_call: TRBJ2-7; cdr3_length: 15; cdr3_nt: TGTGCCAGCAGCTTTCGGGAGTACAGCACCTACGAGCAGTACTTC; cdr3_aa: CASSFREYSTYEQYF
d_call: NA; clone_size: NA; v_call: TRBV25-1; j_call: TRBJ2-3; cdr3_length: 10; cdr3_nt: TGTGCCAGCAGGGACAAGACGCAGTATTTT; cdr3_aa: CASRDKTQYF
d_call: NA; clone_size: few; v_call: TRBV30; j_call: TRBJ2-3; cdr3_length: 14; cdr3_nt: TGTGCCTGGAGTGTAACCAGGGCCACAGATACGCAGTATTTT; cdr3_aa: CAWSVTRATDTQYF
d_call: TRBD2; clone_size: NA; v_call: TRBV5-4; j_call: TRBJ2-1; cdr3_length: 15; cdr3_nt: TGTGCCAGCAGCTTCAGACTAGCGGATTACAATGAGCAGTTCTTC; cdr3_aa: CASSFRLADYNEQFF
d_call: TRBD2; clone_size: NA; v_call: TRBV5-1; j_call: TRBJ2-3; cdr3_length: 17; cdr3_nt: TGCGCCAGCAGCTTAGGGACTAGCGGGGGGGCACAAGATACGCAGTATTTT; cdr3_aa: CASSLGTSGGAQDTQYF
d_call: NA; clone_size: once; v_call: TRBV6-6; j_call: TRBJ2-5; cdr3_length: 16; cdr3_nt: TGTGCCAGCAGTTACTCTATTATTTCAGGCCAAGAGACCCAGTACTTC; cdr3_aa: CASSYSIISGQETQYF
d_call: TRBD1; clone_size: few; v_call: TRBV2; j_call: TRBJ2-7; cdr3_length: 16; cdr3_nt: TGTGCCAGCAGTGGGGATCAGGACAGGGTTTCCTACGAGCAGTACTTC; cdr3_aa: CASSGDQDRVSYEQYF
d_call: NA; clone_size: few; v_call: TRBV2; j_call: TRBJ1-2; cdr3_length: 11; cdr3_nt: TGTGCCAGCAGTGTAAAACTAGGCTACACCTTC; cdr3_aa: CASSVKLGYTF
d_call: NA; clone_size: NA; v_call: TRBV6-1; j_call: TRBJ2-7; cdr3_length: 13; cdr3_nt: TGTGCCAGCAGTGAAAGCGAGGGCTACGAGCAGTACTTC; cdr3_aa: CASSESEGYEQYF
d_call: NA; clone_size: NA; v_call: TRBV18; j_call: TRBJ1-2; cdr3_length: 14; cdr3_nt: TGTGCCAGCTCACCACCGGGGGGGGCAGGAGGCTACACCTTC; cdr3_aa: CASSPPGGAGGYTF
d_call: NA; clone_size: NA; v_call: TRBV7-2; j_call: TRBJ2-2; cdr3_length: 16; cdr3_nt: TGTGCCAGCAGGGAAATGGGGAGGCTCCAGTCCGGGGAGCTGTTTTTT; cdr3_aa: CASREMGRLQSGELFF
d_call: NA; clone_size: once; v_call: TRBV18; j_call: TRBJ2-1; cdr3_length: 14; cdr3_nt: TGTGCCAGCTTCTGGAGGCGCTCCTACAATGAGCAGTTCTTC; cdr3_aa: CASFWRRSYNEQFF
d_call: NA; clone_size: NA; v_call: TRBV28; j_call: TRBJ2-1; cdr3_length: 19; cdr3_nt: TGTGCCAGCAGCTTCGCTGGTTTCTCCGGGAGAGGGTCCTACAATGAGCAGTTCTTC; cdr3_aa: CASSFAGFSGRGSYNEQFF
d_call: TRBD2; clone_size: NA; v_call: TRBV5-6; j_call: TRBJ2-1; cdr3_length: 16; cdr3_nt: TGTGCCAGCAGAGAAAAAATGGGACTAGCGGACAATGAGCAGTTCTTC; cdr3_aa: CASREKMGLADNEQFF
d_call: TRBD2; clone_size: NA; v_call: TRBV5-6; j_call: TRBJ2-3; cdr3_length: 16; cdr3_nt: TGTGCCAGCAGCGGTACCGGGACTAGCGGGGGATATACGCAGTATTTT; cdr3_aa: CASSGTGTSGGYTQYF
d_call: NA; clone_size: NA; v_call: TRBV7-9; j_call: TRBJ1-4; cdr3_length: 16; cdr3_nt: TGTGCCAGCAGCTCACCGACCCCGGGACTTAAGGAAAAACTGTTTTTT; cdr3_aa: CASSSPTPGLKEKLFF
d_call: NA; clone_size: once; v_call: TRBV19; j_call: TRBJ2-2; cdr3_length: 14; cdr3_nt: TGTGCCAGCGTGGGAGCAGGATACACCGGGGAGCTGTTTTTT; cdr3_aa: CASVGAGYTGELFF
d_call: NA; clone_size: NA; v_call: TRBV29-1; j_call: TRBJ2-2; cdr3_length: 15; cdr3_nt: TGCAGCGTTGTTGAAAAACTCACGAACACCGGGGAGCTGTTTTTT; cdr3_aa: CSVVEKLTNTGELFF
d_call: NA; clone_size: medium-sized; v_call: TRBV28; j_call: TRBJ2-3; cdr3_length: 13; cdr3_nt: TGTGCCAGCAGTTTAGATGGGGGGGATACGCAGTATTTT; cdr3_aa: CASSLDGGDTQYF
d_call: NA; clone_size: NA; v_call: TRBV4-2; j_call: TRBJ1-2; cdr3_length: 16; cdr3_nt: TGTGCCAGCAGCCAAGGATTGGGGGGGGGTAACTATGGCTACACCTTC; cdr3_aa: CASSQGLGGGNYGYTF
d_call: TRBD1; clone_size: NA; v_call: TRBV10-2; j_call: TRBJ1-4; cdr3_length: 12; cdr3_nt: TGCGCCAGCAGGGACAGGGTAGAAAAACTGTTTTTT; cdr3_aa: CASRDRVEKLFF
d_call: TRBD1; clone_size: NA; v_call: TRBV18; j_call: TRBJ1-5; cdr3_length: 16; cdr3_nt: TGTGCCAGCTCACCTGGCGGGACAGGTGCGCGTCAGCCCCAGCATTTT; cdr3_aa: CASSPGGTGARQPQHF
d_call: NA; clone_size: NA; v_call: TRBV5-4; j_call: TRBJ2-1; cdr3_length: 15; cdr3_nt: TGTGCCAGCACCACTGGGGGCTACGGGGACAATGAGCAGTTCTTC; cdr3_aa: CASTTGGYGDNEQFF
d_call: NA; clone_size: NA; v_call: TRBV5-8; j_call: TRBJ2-7; cdr3_length: 14; cdr3_nt: TGTGCCAGCAGCTTGGTGGGGGCGTCCTACGAGCAGTACTTC; cdr3_aa: CASSLVGASYEQYF
d_call: TRBD2; clone_size: NA; v_call: TRBV28; j_call: TRBJ2-3; cdr3_length: 19; cdr3_nt: TGTGCCAGCAACCTAAGGATCGGACTAGCGGGGGGGCATGGAGATACGCAGTATTTT; cdr3_aa: CASNLRIGLAGGHGDTQYF
d_call: NA; clone_size: NA; v_call: TRBV2; j_call: TRBJ2-5; cdr3_length: 14; cdr3_nt: TGTGCCAGCAATTTCAACAGCCACCAAGAGACCCAGTACTTC; cdr3_aa: CASNFNSHQETQYF
d_call: NA; clone_size: NA; v_call: TRBV7-8; j_call: TRBJ2-5; cdr3_length: 14; cdr3_nt: TGTGCCAGCAGCTTAGTAGAGTACCAAGAGACCCAGTACTTC; cdr3_aa: CASSLVEYQETQYF
d_call: NA; clone_size: NA; v_call: TRBV2; j_call: TRBJ2-3; cdr3_length: 14; cdr3_nt: TGTGCCAGCAGTGATATTCAGGGTTCAGATACGCAGTATTTT; cdr3_aa: CASSDIQGSDTQYF
d_call: NA; clone_size: NA; v_call: TRBV5-4; j_call: TRBJ1-5; cdr3_length: 12; cdr3_nt: TGTGCCAGCAGCTCGGGGGACCAGCCCCAGCATTTT; cdr3_aa: CASSSGDQPQHF
d_call: TRBD2; clone_size: NA; v_call: TRBV28; j_call: TRBJ2-3; cdr3_length: 18; cdr3_nt: TGTGCCAGCAGTTCGGGACTAGCGGGAGGGAGAAGCACAGATACGCAGTATTTT; cdr3_aa: CASSSGLAGGRSTDTQYF
d_call: TRBD1; clone_size: NA; v_call: TRBV6-5; j_call: TRBJ2-1; cdr3_length: 15; cdr3_nt: TGTGCCAGCAGTTACTCGGGACAGCGTTACAATGAGCAGTTCTTC; cdr3_aa: CASSYSGQRYNEQFF
d_call: NA; clone_size: NA; v_call: TRBV25-1; j_call: TRBJ2-6; cdr3_length: 14; cdr3_nt: TGTGCCAGCAGTGAATGGGCAGATAACGACGTCCTGACTTTC; cdr3_aa: CASSEWADNDVLTF
d_call: NA; clone_size: once; v_call: TRBV7-9; j_call: TRBJ1-2; cdr3_length: 16; cdr3_nt: TGTGCCAGCAGCCCCAACGACGGAGGAGTTAACTATGGCTACACCTTC; cdr3_aa: CASSPNDGGVNYGYTF
d_call: NA; clone_size: NA; v_call: TRBV7-9; j_call: TRBJ2-5; cdr3_length: 15; cdr3_nt: TGTGCCAGCAGCTTTCTAGCGTCCCTGGGGGAGACCCAGTACTTC; cdr3_aa: CASSFLASLGETQYF
d_call: TRBD2; clone_size: NA; v_call: TRBV19; j_call: TRBJ2-1; cdr3_length: 19; cdr3_nt: TGTGCCAGTAGTATAGACGCGACTAGCGCTAATCCGATCTACAATGAGCAGTTCTTC; cdr3_aa: CASSIDATSANPIYNEQFF
d_call: TRBD1; clone_size: once; v_call: TRBV19; j_call: TRBJ2-2; cdr3_length: 19; cdr3_nt: TGTGCCAGTAGTTCTCCGACAGGGGCGGATCCTTCGAACACCGGGGAGCTGTTTTTT; cdr3_aa: CASSSPTGADPSNTGELFF
d_call: TRBD1; clone_size: NA; v_call: TRBV2; j_call: TRBJ1-1; cdr3_length: 12; cdr3_nt: TGTGCCGGGGGACAGGATCGGACTGAAGCTTTCTTT; cdr3_aa: CAGGQDRTEAFF
d_call: NA; clone_size: NA; v_call: TRBV2; j_call: TRBJ2-7; cdr3_length: 13; cdr3_nt: TGTGCCAGCAGGCTCCGACAGCACTACGAGCAGTACTTC; cdr3_aa: CASRLRQHYEQYF
d_call: TRBD1; clone_size: once; v_call: TRBV11-2; j_call: TRBJ1-1; cdr3_length: 15; cdr3_nt: TGTGCCAGCACCAATAGACAGGGGATGAACACTGAAGCTTTCTTT; cdr3_aa: CASTNRQGMNTEAFF
d_call: TRBD1; clone_size: once; v_call: TRBV7-9; j_call: TRBJ2-7; cdr3_length: 16; cdr3_nt: TGTGCCAGCAGCTTAATTGAGACAGGGAGCTCCTACGAGCAGTACTTC; cdr3_aa: CASSLIETGSSYEQYF
d_call: TRBD1; clone_size: NA; v_call: TRBV19; j_call: TRBJ1-5; cdr3_length: 18; cdr3_nt: TGTGCCAGTAGTATGCGTTCGTCGTGGACAGGGAGCAATCAGCCCCAGCATTTT; cdr3_aa: CASSMRSSWTGSNQPQHF